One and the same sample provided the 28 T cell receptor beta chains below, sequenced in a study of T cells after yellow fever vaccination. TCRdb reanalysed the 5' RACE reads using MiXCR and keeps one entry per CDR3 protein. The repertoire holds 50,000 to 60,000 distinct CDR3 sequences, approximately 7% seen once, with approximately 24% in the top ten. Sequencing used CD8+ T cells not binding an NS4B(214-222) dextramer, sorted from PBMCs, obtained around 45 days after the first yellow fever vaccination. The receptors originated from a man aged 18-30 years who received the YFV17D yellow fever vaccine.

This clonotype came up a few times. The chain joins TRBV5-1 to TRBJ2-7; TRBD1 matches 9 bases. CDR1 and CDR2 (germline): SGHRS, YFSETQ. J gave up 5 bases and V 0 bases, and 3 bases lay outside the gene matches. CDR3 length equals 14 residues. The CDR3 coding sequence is TGCGCCAGCAGCTTGGGGACAGGGGTGAACGAGCAGTACTTC. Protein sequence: CASSLGTGVNEQYF.

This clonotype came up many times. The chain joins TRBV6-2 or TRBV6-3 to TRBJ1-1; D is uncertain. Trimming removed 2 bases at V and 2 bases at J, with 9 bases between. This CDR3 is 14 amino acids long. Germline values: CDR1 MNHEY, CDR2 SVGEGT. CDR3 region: CASSYEHHNTEAFF. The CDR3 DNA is TGTGCCAGCAGTTACGAACACCACAACACTGAAGCTTTCTTT.

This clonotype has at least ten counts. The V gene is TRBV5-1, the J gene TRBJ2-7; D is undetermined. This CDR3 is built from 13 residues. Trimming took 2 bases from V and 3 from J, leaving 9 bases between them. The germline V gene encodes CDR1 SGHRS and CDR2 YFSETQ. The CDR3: CASSLRSHYEQYF. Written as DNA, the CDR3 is TGCGCCAGCAGCTTACGGAGTCACTACGAGCAGTACTTC.

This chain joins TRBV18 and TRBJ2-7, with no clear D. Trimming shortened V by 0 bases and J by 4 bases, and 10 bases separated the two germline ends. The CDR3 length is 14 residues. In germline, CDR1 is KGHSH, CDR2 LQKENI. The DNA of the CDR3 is TGTGCCAGCTCACCACCGGCAAGGGAATACGAGCAGTACTTC. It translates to CASSPPAREYEQYF.

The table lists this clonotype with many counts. The CDR3 sequence is CASSLTGTGSGNTIYF. CDR3 DNA sequence: TGTGCCAGCAGTTTGACCGGGACAGGCTCTGGAAACACCATATATTTT. The chain joins TRBV28 to TRBJ1-3; 8 nucleotides agree with TRBD1. Germline trimming cut 3 bases from V and 0 bases from J; bases unmatched to any gene: 4. The germline V gene has CDR1 MDHEN and CDR2 SYDVKM. The CDR3 covers 16 residues.

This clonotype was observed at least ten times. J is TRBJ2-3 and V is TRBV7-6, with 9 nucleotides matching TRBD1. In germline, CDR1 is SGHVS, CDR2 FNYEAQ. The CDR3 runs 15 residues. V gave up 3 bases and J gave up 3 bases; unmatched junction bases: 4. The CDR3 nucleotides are TGTGCCAGCAGCTTTTTGACAGGGGGAACAGATACGCAGTATTTT. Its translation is CASSFLTGGTDTQYF.

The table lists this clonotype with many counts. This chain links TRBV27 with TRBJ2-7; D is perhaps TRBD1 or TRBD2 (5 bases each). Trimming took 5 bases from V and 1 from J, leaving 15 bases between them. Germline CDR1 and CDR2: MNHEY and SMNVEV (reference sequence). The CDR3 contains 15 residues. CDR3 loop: CASSTLGTGSYEQYF. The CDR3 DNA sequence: TGTGCCAGCAGTACACTCGGGACGGGGTCCTACGAGCAGTACTTC.

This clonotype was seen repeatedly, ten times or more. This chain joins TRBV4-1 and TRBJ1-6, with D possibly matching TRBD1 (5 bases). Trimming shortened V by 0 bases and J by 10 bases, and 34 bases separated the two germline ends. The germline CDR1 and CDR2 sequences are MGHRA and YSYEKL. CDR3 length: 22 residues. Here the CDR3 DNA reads TGCGCCAGCAGCCAAGAAACGTCAACGTGGGACGGACGTTCATGGGTGGACTCACCCCTCCACTTT. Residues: CASSQETSTWDGRSWVDSPLHF.

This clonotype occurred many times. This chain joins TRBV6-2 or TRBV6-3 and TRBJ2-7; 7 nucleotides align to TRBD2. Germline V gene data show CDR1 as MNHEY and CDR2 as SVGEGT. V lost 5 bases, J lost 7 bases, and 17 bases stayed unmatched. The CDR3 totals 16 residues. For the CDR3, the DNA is TGTGCCAGCAGTACACCTGCGGGGGAAAGACTTCGGGAGCAGTACGTC. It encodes CASSTPAGERLREQYV.

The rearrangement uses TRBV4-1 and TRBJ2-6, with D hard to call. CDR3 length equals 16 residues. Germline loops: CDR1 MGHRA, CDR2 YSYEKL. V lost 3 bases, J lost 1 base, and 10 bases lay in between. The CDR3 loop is CASSHLTGSGANVLTF. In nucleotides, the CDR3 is TGCGCCAGCAGCCACCTGACCGGTTCTGGGGCCAACGTCCTGACTTTC.

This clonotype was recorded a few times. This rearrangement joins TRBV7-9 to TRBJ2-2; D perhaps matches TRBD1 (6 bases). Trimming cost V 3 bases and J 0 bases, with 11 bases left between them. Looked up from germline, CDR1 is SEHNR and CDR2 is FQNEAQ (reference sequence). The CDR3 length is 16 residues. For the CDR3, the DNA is TGTGCCAGCAGCTTCCGTACAGGGCCGAACACCGGGGAGCTGTTTTTT. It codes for CASSFRTGPNTGELFF. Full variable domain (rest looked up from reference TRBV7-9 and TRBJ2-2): DTGVSQNPRHKITKRGQNVTFRCDPISEHNRLYWYRQTLGQGPEFLTYFQNEAQLEKSRLLSDRFSAERPKGSFSTLEIQRTEQGDSAMYLCASSFRTGPNTGELFFGEGSRLTVL.

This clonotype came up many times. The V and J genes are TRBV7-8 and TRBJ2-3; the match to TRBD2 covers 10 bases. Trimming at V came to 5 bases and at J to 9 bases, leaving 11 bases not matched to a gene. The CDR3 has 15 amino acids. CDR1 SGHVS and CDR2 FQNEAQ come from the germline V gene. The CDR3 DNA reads TGTGCCAGCAGCCATCAGCGGGGGGGGAGGGAGACGCAGTATTTT. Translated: CASSHQRGGRETQYF.

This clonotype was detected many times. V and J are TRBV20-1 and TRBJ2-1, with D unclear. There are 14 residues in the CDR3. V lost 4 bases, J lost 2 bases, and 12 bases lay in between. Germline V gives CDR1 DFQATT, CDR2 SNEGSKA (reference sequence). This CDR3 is CSAKNSRPYNEQFF. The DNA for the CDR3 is TGCAGTGCTAAGAACTCCAGGCCCTACAATGAGCAGTTCTTC.

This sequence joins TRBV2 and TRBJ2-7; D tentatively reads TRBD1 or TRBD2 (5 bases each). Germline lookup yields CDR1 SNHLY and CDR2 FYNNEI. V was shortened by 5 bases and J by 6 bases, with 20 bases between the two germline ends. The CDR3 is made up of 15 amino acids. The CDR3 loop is CASSSNRDGFSEQYV. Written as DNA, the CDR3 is TGTGCCAGCAGTTCCAACCGGGACGGATTCTCCGAGCAGTACGTC.

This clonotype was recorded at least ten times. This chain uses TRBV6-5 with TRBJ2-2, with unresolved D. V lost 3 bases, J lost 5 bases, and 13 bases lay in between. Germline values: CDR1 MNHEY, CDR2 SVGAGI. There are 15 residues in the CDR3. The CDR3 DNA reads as TGTGCCAGCAGTTATCAGATCCTAAAGACCGGGGAGCTGTTTTTT. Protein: CASSYQILKTGELFF.

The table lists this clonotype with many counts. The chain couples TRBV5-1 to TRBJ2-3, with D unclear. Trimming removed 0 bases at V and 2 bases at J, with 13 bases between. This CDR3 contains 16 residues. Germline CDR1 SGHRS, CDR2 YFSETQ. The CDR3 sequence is CASSLVLDGHTDTQYF. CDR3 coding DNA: TGCGCCAGCAGCTTGGTATTGGACGGGCACACAGATACGCAGTATTTT. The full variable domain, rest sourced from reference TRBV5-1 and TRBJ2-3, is KAGVTQTPRYLIKTRGQQVTLSCSPISGHRSVSWYQQTPGQGLQFLFEYFSETQRNKGNFPGRFSGRQFSNSRSEMNVSTLELGDSALYLCASSLVLDGHTDTQYFGPGTRLTVL.

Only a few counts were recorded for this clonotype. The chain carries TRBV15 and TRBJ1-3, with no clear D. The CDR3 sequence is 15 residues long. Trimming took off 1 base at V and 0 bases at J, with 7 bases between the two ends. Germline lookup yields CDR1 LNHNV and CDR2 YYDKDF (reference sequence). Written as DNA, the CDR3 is TGTGCCACCAGCAGAGGACCACCCTCTGGAAACACCATATATTTT. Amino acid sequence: CATSRGPPSGNTIYF.

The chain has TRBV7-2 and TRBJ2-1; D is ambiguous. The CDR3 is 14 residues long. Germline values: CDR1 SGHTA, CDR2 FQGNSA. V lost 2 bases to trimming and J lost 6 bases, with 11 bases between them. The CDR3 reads CASSLSATPNEQFF. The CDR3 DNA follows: TGTGCCAGCAGCTTATCGGCTACCCCCAATGAGCAGTTCTTC.

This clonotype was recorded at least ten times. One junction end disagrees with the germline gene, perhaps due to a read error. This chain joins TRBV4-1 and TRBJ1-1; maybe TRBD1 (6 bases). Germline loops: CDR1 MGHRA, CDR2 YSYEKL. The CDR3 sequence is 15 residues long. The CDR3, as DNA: TGCGCCAGCAGCCAGCTACAGGGTATGAAGACTGAAGCTTTCTTT. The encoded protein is CASSQLQGMKTEAFF.

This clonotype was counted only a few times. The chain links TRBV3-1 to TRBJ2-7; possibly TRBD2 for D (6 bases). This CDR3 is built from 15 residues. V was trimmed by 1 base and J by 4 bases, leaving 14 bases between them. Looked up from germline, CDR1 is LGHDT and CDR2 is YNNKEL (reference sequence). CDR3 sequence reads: CASSQAAPGLYEQYF. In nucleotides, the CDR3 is TGTGCCAGCAGCCAAGCAGCACCGGGACTTTACGAGCAGTACTTC.

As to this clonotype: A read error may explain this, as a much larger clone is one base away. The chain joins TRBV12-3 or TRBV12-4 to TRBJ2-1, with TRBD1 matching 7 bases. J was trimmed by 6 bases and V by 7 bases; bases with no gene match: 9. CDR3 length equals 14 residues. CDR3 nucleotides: TGTGCCAGCACCCTGGACAGGTTATTCAATGAGCAGTTCTTC. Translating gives CASTLDRLFNEQFF.

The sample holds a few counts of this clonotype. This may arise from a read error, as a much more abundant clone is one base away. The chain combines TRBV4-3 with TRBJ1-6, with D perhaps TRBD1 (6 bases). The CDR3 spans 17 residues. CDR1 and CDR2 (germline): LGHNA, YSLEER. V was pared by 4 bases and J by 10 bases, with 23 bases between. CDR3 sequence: CASSRGEGRDNSSPLHF. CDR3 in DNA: TGCGCCAGCAGCCGGGGAGAGGGTCGGGACAATAGCTCACCCCTCCACTTT.

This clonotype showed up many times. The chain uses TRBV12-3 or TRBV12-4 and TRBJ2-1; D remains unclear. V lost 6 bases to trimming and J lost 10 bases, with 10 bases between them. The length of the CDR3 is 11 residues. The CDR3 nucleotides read TGTGCCAGCAGCCTCCCTGGCGAGCAGTTCTTC. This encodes CASSLPGEQFF.

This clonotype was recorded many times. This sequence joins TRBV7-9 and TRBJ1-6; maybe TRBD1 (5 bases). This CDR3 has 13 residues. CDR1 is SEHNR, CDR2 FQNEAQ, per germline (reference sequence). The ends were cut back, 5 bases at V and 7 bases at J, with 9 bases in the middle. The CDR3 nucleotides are TGTGCCAGCAGCCTGGGACCAAATTCACCCCTCCACTTT. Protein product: CASSLGPNSPLHF.

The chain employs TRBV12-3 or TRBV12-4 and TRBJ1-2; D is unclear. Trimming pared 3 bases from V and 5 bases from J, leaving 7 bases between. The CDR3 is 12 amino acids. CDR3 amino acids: CASSLTGYGYTF. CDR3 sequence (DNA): TGTGCCAGCAGTTTGACGGGGTATGGCTACACCTTC.

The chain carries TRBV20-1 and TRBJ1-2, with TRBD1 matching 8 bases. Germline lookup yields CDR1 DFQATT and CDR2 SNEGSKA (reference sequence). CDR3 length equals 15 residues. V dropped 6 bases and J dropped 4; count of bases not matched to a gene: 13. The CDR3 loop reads CSARQGRAIRYGYTF. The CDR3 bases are TGCAGTGCCAGACAGGGGAGGGCAATACGCTATGGCTACACCTTC.

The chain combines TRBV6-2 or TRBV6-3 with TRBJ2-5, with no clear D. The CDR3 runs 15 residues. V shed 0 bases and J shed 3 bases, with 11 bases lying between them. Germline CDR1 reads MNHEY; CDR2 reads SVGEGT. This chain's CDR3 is CASSYSLGIEETQYF. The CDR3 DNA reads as TGTGCCAGCAGTTACTCCTTAGGGATCGAAGAGACCCAGTACTTC.

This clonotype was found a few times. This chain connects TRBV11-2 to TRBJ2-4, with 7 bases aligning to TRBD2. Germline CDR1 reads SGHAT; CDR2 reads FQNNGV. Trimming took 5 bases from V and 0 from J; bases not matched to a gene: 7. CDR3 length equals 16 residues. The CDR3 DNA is TGTGCCAGCAGCCCACGGGAGGACCTAGCCAAAAACATTCAGTACTTC. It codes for CASSPREDLAKNIQYF.